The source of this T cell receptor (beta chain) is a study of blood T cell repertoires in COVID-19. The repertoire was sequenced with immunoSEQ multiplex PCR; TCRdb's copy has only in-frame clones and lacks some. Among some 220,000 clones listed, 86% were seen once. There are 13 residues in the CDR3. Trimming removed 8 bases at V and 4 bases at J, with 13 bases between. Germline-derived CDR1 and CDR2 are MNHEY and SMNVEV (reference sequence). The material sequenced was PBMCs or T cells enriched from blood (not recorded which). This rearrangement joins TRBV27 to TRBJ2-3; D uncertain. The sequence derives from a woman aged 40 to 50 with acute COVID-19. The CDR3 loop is CASLERGSDTQYF. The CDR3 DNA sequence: TGTGCCAGCCTCGAACGAGGCTCAGATACGCAGTATTTT.